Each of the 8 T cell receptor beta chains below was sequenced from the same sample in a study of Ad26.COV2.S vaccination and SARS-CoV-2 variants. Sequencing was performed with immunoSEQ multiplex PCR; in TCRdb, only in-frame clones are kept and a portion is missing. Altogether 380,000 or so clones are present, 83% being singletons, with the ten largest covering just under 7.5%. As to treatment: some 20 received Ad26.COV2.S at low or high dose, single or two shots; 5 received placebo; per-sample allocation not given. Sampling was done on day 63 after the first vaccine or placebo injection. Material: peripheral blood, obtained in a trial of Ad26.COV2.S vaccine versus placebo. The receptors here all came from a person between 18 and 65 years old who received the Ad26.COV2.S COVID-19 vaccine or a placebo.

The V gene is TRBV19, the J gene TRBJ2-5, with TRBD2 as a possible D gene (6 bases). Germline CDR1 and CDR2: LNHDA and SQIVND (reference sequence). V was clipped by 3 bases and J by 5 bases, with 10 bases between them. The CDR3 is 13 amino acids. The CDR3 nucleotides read TGTGCCAGTAGTATTAGGAGGGAGGAGACCCAGTACTTC. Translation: CASSIRREETQYF.

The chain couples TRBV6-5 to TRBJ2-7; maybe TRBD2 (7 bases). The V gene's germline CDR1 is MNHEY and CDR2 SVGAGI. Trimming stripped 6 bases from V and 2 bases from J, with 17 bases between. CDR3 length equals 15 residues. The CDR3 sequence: CASRRRLAGAYEQYF. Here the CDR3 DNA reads TGTGCCAGCAGACGACGACTAGCAGGGGCCTACGAGCAGTACTTC.

CDR3 amino acids: CASSQEGANYGYTF. In DNA, the CDR3 is TGCGCCAGCAGCCAGGAGGGGGCGAACTATGGCTACACCTTC. The chain employs TRBV5-1 and TRBJ1-2; 7 nucleotides line up with TRBD1. Germline CDR1 reads SGHRS; CDR2 reads YFSETQ. The CDR3 runs 14 residues. V lost 4 bases and J lost 2; bases outside the gene matches: 5.

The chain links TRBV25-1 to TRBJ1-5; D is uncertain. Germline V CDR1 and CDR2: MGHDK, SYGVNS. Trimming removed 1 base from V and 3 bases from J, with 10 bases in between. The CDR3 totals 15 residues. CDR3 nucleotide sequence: TGTGCCAGCAGTGAATCTTGGACCCTCAATCAGCCCCAGCATTTT. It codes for CASSESWTLNQPQHF.

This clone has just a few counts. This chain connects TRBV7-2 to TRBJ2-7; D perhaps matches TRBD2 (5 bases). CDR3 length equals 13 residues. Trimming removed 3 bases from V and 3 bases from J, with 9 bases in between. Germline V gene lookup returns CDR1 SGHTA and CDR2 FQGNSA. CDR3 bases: TGTGCCAGCAGCTTGCCTGGGAGCTACGAGCAGTACTTC. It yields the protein CASSLPGSYEQYF.

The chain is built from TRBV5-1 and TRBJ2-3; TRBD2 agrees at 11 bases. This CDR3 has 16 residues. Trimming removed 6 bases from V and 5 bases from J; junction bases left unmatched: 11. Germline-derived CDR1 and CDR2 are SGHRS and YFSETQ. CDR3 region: CASNKGLAGGVDTQYF. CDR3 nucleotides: TGCGCCAGCAACAAAGGGCTAGCGGGAGGAGTAGATACGCAGTATTTT.

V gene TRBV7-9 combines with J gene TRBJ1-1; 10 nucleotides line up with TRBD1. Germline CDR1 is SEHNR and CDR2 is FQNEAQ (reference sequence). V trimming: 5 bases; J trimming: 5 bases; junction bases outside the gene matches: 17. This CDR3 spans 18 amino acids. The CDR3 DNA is TGTGCCAGCAGCGCCTCGACAGGGGGCCTGAGCAGTTGGACTGAAGCTTTCTTT. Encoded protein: CASSASTGGLSSWTEAFF.

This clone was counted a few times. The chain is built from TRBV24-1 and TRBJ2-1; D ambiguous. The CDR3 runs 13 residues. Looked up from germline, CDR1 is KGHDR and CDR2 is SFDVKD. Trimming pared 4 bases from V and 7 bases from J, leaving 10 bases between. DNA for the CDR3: TGTGCCACCAGTGAGGCAATTTCTAATGAGCAGTTCTTC. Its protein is CATSEAISNEQFF.